The sequence of this T cell receptor beta chain was determined in a study of naive and memory T cell subsets. CDR3 length: 12 residues. Germline V lookup: CDR1 MNHEY, CDR2 SVGEGT. Deletions cut 7 bases from V and 6 bases from J, with 9 bases between. Study observations and caveats: Clonotypes are single alpha or beta chains, not paired receptors. Diversity fell and Gini index rose from naive through CM, EM, EMRA.

Sequential positive selection took CD4 T cells first, then CD8 T cells. Cells stained for CD3, CD4, CD8, CD45RA and CD27 were sorted into four subsets. A note on this clonotype: Its antigen is still unknown.

An equimolar mix of two oligonucleotides served as the beta constant-region primer for TRBC1 and TRBC2. Nested alpha and beta constant-region primers with the SP2 primer drove four PCR rounds on ligated cDNA. TCRdb processed the UMI-ligation and nested PCR reads anew with MiXCR; each CDR3 protein has one entry. This sample yields some 22,000 distinct CDR3 sequences, of which roughly 8.2% are seen a single time; about a fifth belongs to the top ten. This chain joins TRBV6-2 or TRBV6-3 and TRBJ2-2; D not resolved. Material: central memory CD8+ T cells from blood. The TCR was taken from a human donor in good health. The CDR3 is CASTANPGELFF. CDR3 nucleotide sequence: TGTGCCAGCACCGCCAACCCCGGGGAGCTGTTTTTT.